The 22 T cell receptor beta chains below were found in one sample sequenced in a study of OX40 agonist ivuxolimab in advanced cancers. Produced via immunoSEQ multiplex PCR; TCRdb's table is partial and in-frame only. This sample has fewer than 75,000 clones, with approximately 91% found just once. The material sequenced was CD4+ or CD8+ T cells sorted from blood, taken in a trial of the OX40 agonist ivuxolimab. The receptor source for this set is an adult with an advanced solid tumor such as melanoma, head and neck, liver or kidney cancer.

The rearrangement joins TRBV28 to TRBJ2-3, with D tentatively TRBD2 (6 bases). The germline V and J ends were trimmed by 4 bases and 0 bases, with 17 bases remaining between them. The CDR3 is 17 residues long. CDR1 and CDR2 (germline): MDHEN, SYDVKM. CDR3 in DNA: TGTGCCAGCAGTTCTTTTCGACTAGTGAGAAGCACAGATACGCAGTATTTT. Translation: CASSSFRLVRSTDTQYF.

The chain recombines TRBV7-2 with TRBJ2-7; TRBD2 agrees at 13 bases. Germline CDR1 reads SGHTA; CDR2 reads FQGNSA. V was clipped by 4 bases and J by 2 bases; unmatched bases: 8. This CDR3 has 17 amino acids. The CDR3 nucleotides read TGTGCCAGCAGCTCCCGGGGAACTAGCGGGAGGGCCTACGAGCAGTACTTC. Translated: CASSSRGTSGRAYEQYF.

The rearrangement links TRBV28 to TRBJ2-3; D unresolved. The V end lost 5 bases, the J end lost 0 bases, and 9 bases lay between the germline ends. Germline CDR1 and CDR2: MDHEN and SYDVKM. The length of the CDR3 is 14 residues. Written as DNA, the CDR3 is TGTGCCAGCAGTCTATTGGCCAGCACAGATACGCAGTATTTT. It encodes CASSLLASTDTQYF.

This clone appeared a single time. The chain employs TRBV10-3 and TRBJ2-5; no definite D call. The germline V gene encodes CDR1 ENHRY and CDR2 SYGVKD. V was clipped by 5 bases and J by 2 bases, with 15 bases between them. The CDR3 runs 15 residues. CDR3 bases: TGTGCCATCAGTACCGAACGGACGGAACAAGAGACCCAGTACTTC. It is translated as CAISTERTEQETQYF.

A single count supports this clone. The rearrangement joins TRBV19 to TRBJ2-5; 8 nucleotides align to TRBD2. Germline CDR1 and CDR2: LNHDA and SQIVND (reference sequence). The V and J ends lost 3 bases and 5 bases, in that order; junction bases with no gene match: 5. The CDR3 covers 14 residues. CDR3 loop: CASSIGGGMETQYF. The CDR3 coding sequence is TGTGCCAGTAGTATCGGGGGGGGCATGGAGACCCAGTACTTC.

The chain employs TRBV7-7 and TRBJ2-2; no clear D gene. The CDR3 consists of 14 residues. Germline CDR1 SSHAT, CDR2 FNYEAQ (reference sequence). Trimming took off 5 bases at V and 5 bases at J, with 12 bases between the two ends. This chain's CDR3 is CASSLTLGTGELFF. CDR3 nucleotide sequence: TGTGCCAGCAGCCTTACACTGGGGACCGGGGAGCTGTTTTTT.

The chain employs TRBV5-1 and TRBJ2-5; 12 nucleotides line up with TRBD2. The CDR3 sequence is 17 residues long. From germline, CDR1 is SGHRS and CDR2 YFSETQ. After removal of 4 bases from V and 2 bases from J, the junction contained 9 bases not matched to a gene. The CDR3 loop reads CASSRRTSGILQETQYF. The CDR3 DNA is TGCGCCAGCAGCCGCCGGACTAGCGGGATACTACAAGAGACCCAGTACTTC.

The chain carries TRBV18 and TRBJ1-4; tentative D call: TRBD1 (6 bases). The CDR3 has 15 amino acids. CDR1 KGHSH and CDR2 LQKENI come from the germline V gene. With 3 bases removed from V and 4 bases from J, the gap between germline ends came to 12 bases. CDR3 in DNA: TGTGCCAGCTCACCCAACGGACAGCTTAATGAAAAACTGTTTTTT. It codes for CASSPNGQLNEKLFF.

This rearrangement joins TRBV10-3 to TRBJ1-4, with 7 bases fitting TRBD1. V shed 4 bases, J shed 7 bases, and the junction held 15 bases outside the gene matches. This CDR3 spans 17 amino acids. The germline V gene has CDR1 ENHRY and CDR2 SYGVKD. This CDR3 is CAISASDGQVGSEKLFF. In nucleotides, the CDR3 is TGTGCCATCAGTGCTTCGGATGGACAGGTTGGGAGTGAAAAACTGTTTTTT.

V gene TRBV4-2 combines with J gene TRBJ2-3; D call uncertain. CDR3 size: 12 residues. The V gene lost 5 bases and the J gene lost 2 bases, with 5 bases spanning the gap. In germline, CDR1 is LGHNA, CDR2 YNFKEQ. In DNA form, the CDR3 reads TGTGCCAGCAGCACAAACACAGATACGCAGTATTTT. This sequence encodes CASSTNTDTQYF.

This rearrangement joins TRBV5-3 to TRBJ2-5, with TRBD2 matching over 9 bases. TRBV5-3 is an ORF, and what it does is uncertain. V dropped 0 bases and J dropped 5; count of bases not matched to a gene: 5. This CDR3 contains 15 residues. The CDR3 DNA is TGTGCCAGAAGCTTGGCGCGGGGGGGCCTGGAGACCCAGTACTTC. Amino acids: CARSLARGGLETQYF.

The chain links TRBV11-1 to TRBJ2-7; TRBD1 matches at 9 bases. This CDR3 is 14 amino acids long. V dropped 1 base and J dropped 5; count of bases not matched to a gene: 3. CDR1 is SGHAT and CDR2 is FQDESV in the germline V gene (reference sequence). The CDR3 DNA reads TGTGCCAGCAGCTTAGACAGGGGGCTGGACGAGCAGTACTTC. As protein: CASSLDRGLDEQYF.

V usage is TRBV7-2 and J usage is TRBJ2-7, with D perhaps matching TRBD2 (7 bases). CDR3 length equals 15 residues. Trimming cost V 4 bases and J 4 bases, with 17 bases left between them. The germline gives CDR1 SGHTA, CDR2 FQGNSA. The CDR3 region has the DNA TGTGCCAGCAGCTCGGGGGCCAGGGAGGGGTACGAGCAGTACTTC. Translation: CASSSGAREGYEQYF.

The chain is built from TRBV29-1 and TRBJ2-2, with 7 bases aligning to TRBD2. CDR3 length equals 12 residues. CDR1 SQVTM and CDR2 ANQGSEA come from the germline V gene. The junction had 1 base not matched to a gene; V was cut back by 6 bases and J by 3 bases. CDR3 DNA: TGCAGCGTGGGGGGGTACACCGGGGAGCTGTTTTTT. This translates into CSVGGYTGELFF.

The J gene is TRBJ1-2, the V gene TRBV25-1; D call uncertain. The CDR3 extends over 11 amino acids. CDR1 is MGHDK and CDR2 is SYGVNS in the germline V gene. V lost 6 bases to trimming and J lost 8 bases, with 10 bases between them. CDR3 in amino acids: CASRGGFGYTF. In DNA, the CDR3 is TGTGCCAGCAGGGGTGGCTTCGGCTACACCTTC.

The chain carries TRBV7-2 and TRBJ2-7, with 8 nucleotides matching TRBD1. The trim removed 3 bases at V and 4 bases at J, leaving 5 bases unmatched. Germline lookup yields CDR1 SGHTA and CDR2 FQGNSA. This CDR3 contains 14 residues. The CDR3 nucleotides are TGTGCCAGCAGCTTTGGGACAGGCAGTTACGAGCAGTACTTC. This translates into CASSFGTGSYEQYF.

The rearrangement links TRBV5-6 to TRBJ2-1, with D uncertain. Germline assignment: CDR1 SGHDT and CDR2 YYEEEE. The CDR3 is 14 amino acids. Trimming took 0 bases from V and 6 from J, leaving 10 bases between them. The CDR3 loop reads CASSLGASLNEQFF. CDR3 DNA sequence: TGTGCCAGCAGCTTGGGGGCCTCTCTCAATGAGCAGTTCTTC.

V gene TRBV27 combines with J gene TRBJ2-5, with 12 positions matching TRBD2. There are 15 residues in the CDR3. The J segment lost 8 bases and the V segment lost 4 bases, leaving 8 bases of the junction unmatched. The germline CDR1 and CDR2 sequences are MNHEY and SMNVEV (reference sequence). CDR3 protein: CASSSQSTSGRTQYF. The CDR3 DNA reads as TGTGCCAGCAGTTCCCAATCGACTAGCGGGAGAACCCAGTACTTC.

In this sample, this clone turned up a few times. V and J are TRBV6-9 and TRBJ2-1, with D perhaps TRBD2 (6 bases). Germline assignment: CDR1 MNHGY and CDR2 SVAAGI. The CDR3 is 15 amino acids. V gave up 4 bases and J gave up 5 bases, with 15 bases separating them. CDR3 protein: CASSSLEGGHNEQFF. The CDR3 DNA sequence: TGTGCCAGCAGTTCCCTCGAGGGAGGCCACAATGAGCAGTTCTTC.

The chain uses TRBV4-2 and TRBJ2-2; 7 bases map to TRBD1. V lost 0 bases and J lost 3; bases outside the gene matches: 7. The germline gives CDR1 LGHNA, CDR2 YNFKEQ. This CDR3 contains 17 residues. In DNA form, the CDR3 reads TGTGCCAGCAGCCAAGAAGACAGGGCGGCGGACACCGGGGAGCTGTTTTTT. This sequence encodes CASSQEDRAADTGELFF.

The chain combines TRBV5-1 with TRBJ1-4; D is uncertain. Germline V CDR1 and CDR2: SGHRS, YFSETQ. The V and J ends lost 0 bases and 4 bases respectively, with 7 bases between them. The length of the CDR3 is 14 residues. The chain's CDR3 is CASSLEQINEKLFF. Here the CDR3 DNA reads TGCGCCAGCAGCTTGGAGCAGATTAATGAAAAACTGTTTTTT.

The V call is TRBV27, the J call TRBJ2-7, with 8 bases matching TRBD1. The V segment lost 2 bases and the J segment 11 bases; nucleotides outside the gene matches: 11. CDR3 length equals 14 residues. CDR1 is MNHEY, CDR2 SMNVEV, per germline (reference sequence). The CDR3 DNA is TGTGCCAGCAGTTTAAGGACAGGGCTAGATGGGGAGTACTTC. Translating it yields CASSLRTGLDGEYF.